The 2 T cell receptor beta chains presented below share a single source sample, sequenced in a study of high-grade serous ovarian cancer treatment subgroups. Only in-frame clones appear in the TCRdb table, and some are missing; sequencing was by immunoSEQ multiplex PCR. The data contain about 3,200 clones, roughly 60% of them singletons. Tumor samples were obtained before definitive surgery or chemotherapy. The specimen sequenced was tumor tissue. Source of these receptors: a human donor with high-grade serous ovarian cancer.

The J gene is TRBJ2-7, the V gene TRBV7-9; D is possibly TRBD1 or TRBD2 (6 bases each). Germline-derived CDR1 and CDR2 are SEHNR and FQNEAQ (reference sequence). This CDR3 contains 16 residues. V was cut by 5 bases and J by 0 bases, with 17 bases left in between. CDR3 nucleotides: TGTGCCAGCAGCGGAAGGGTAGGGGGGAGCTCCTACGAGCAGTACTTC. This translates into CASSGRVGGSSYEQYF. The full variable domain, completed using reference TRBV7-9 and TRBJ2-7, is DTGVSQNPRHKITKRGQNVTFRCDPISEHNRLYWYRQTLGQGPEFLTYFQNEAQLEKSRLLSDRFSAERPKGSFSTLEIQRTEQGDSAMYLCASSGRVGGSSYEQYFGPGTRLTVT.

This CDR3 reads CASSYLGATDNEQFF. CDR3 coding DNA: TGTGCCAGCAGTTACCTGGGAGCAACGGACAATGAGCAGTTCTTC. This chain uses TRBV6-5 with TRBJ2-1; perhaps TRBD2 as D (5 bases). Germline loops: CDR1 MNHEY, CDR2 SVGAGI. V shed 2 bases and J shed 5 bases, with 13 bases lying between them. The CDR3 is 15 residues long.